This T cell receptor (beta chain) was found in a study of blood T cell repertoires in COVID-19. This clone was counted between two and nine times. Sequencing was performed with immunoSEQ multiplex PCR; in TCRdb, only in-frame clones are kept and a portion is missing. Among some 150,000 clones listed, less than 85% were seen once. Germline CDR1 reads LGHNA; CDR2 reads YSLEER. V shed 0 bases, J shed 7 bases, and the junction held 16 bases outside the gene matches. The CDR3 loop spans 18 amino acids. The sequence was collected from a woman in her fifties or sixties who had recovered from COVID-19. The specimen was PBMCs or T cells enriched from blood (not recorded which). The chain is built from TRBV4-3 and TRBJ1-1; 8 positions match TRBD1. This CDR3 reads CASSQDGWSRQGRGEAFF. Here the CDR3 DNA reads TGCGCCAGCAGCCAAGATGGGTGGAGTAGACAGGGGCGGGGTGAAGCTTTCTTT.